The TCR beta chain described here comes from a study of shared clonotypes between healthy human individuals. Overall study findings and caveats: The expectation was that sequencing depth would affect clonotype sharing among donors.

On this clone itself: Its specificity is not known.

Sorted-subset replicate PCR reactions contained 200 ng DNA, corresponding to around 30,000 T cell genomes. The data were produced by immunoSEQ multiplex PCR, yet TCRdb's version contains in-frame clones alone and is incomplete. The data show nearly 1 million clones, 60% to 85% seen once. The clonotype originates from a man between 18 and 35 years old in good health. The sequencing sample was made of memory CD4+ T cells sorted from blood. Subset defined: CD45RA-negative fraction.

The CDR3 here is CASTLTRDEQFF. For the CDR3, the DNA is TGCGCCAGCACCCTCACTAGAGATGAGCAGTTCTTC. The V gene is TRBV10-2, the J gene TRBJ2-1, with D maybe TRBD2 (5 bases). Germline-derived CDR1 and CDR2 are WSHSY and SAAADI. The germline V and J ends were trimmed by 7 bases and 8 bases, with 12 bases remaining between them. The CDR3 extends over 12 amino acids.